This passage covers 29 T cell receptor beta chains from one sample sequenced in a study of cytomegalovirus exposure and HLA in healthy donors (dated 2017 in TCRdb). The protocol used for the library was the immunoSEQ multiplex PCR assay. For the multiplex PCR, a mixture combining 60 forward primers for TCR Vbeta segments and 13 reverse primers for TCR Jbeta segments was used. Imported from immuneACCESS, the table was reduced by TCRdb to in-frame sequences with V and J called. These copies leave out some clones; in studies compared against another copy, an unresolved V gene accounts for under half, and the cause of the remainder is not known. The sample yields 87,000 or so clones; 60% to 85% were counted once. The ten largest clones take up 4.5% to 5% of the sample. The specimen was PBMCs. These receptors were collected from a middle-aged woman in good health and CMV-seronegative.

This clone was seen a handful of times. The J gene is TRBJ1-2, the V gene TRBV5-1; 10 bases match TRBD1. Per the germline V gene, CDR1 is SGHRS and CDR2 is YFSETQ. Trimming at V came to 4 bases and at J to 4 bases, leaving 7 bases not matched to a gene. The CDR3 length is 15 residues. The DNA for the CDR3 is TGCGCCAGCAGCCCACCGGGACAGGGGAGCTATGGCTACACCTTC. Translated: CASSPPGQGSYGYTF.

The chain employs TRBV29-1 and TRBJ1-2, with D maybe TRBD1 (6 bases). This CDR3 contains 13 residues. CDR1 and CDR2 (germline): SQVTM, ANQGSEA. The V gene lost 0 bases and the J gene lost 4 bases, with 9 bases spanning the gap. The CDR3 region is CSVEEDSFYGYTF. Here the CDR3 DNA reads TGCAGCGTTGAAGAGGACAGCTTCTATGGCTACACCTTC.

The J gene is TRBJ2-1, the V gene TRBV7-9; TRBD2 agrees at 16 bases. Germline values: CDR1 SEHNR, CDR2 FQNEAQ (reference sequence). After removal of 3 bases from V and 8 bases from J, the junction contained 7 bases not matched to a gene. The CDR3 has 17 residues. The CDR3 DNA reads TGTGCCAGCAGCTTCTCGGGACTAGCGGGGGGGCCAGATGAGCAGTTCTTC. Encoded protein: CASSFSGLAGGPDEQFF. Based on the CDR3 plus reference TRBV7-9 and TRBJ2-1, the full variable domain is DTGVSQNPRHKITKRGQNVTFRCDPISEHNRLYWYRQTLGQGPEFLTYFQNEAQLEKSRLLSDRFSAERPKGSFSTLEIQRTEQGDSAMYLCASSFSGLAGGPDEQFFGPGTRLTVL.

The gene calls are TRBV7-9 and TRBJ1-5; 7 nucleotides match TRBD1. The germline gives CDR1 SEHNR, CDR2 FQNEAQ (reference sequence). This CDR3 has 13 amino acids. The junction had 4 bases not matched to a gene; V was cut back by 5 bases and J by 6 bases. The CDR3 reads CASSPQGGQPQHF. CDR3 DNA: TGTGCCAGCAGCCCTCAGGGGGGTCAGCCCCAGCATTTT.

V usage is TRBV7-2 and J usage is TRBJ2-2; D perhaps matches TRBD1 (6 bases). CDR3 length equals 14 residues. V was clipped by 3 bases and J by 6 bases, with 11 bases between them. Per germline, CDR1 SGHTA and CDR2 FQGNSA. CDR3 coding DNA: TGTGCCAGCAGCTTGGACCCAGGGGCCGGGGAGCTGTTTTTT. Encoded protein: CASSLDPGAGELFF. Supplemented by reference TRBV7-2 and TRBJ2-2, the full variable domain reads GAGVSQSPSNKVTEKGKDVELRCDPISGHTALYWYRQSLGQGLEFLIYFQGNSAPDKSGLPSDRFSAERTGGSVSTLTIQRTQQEDSAVYLCASSLDPGAGELFFGEGSRLTVL.

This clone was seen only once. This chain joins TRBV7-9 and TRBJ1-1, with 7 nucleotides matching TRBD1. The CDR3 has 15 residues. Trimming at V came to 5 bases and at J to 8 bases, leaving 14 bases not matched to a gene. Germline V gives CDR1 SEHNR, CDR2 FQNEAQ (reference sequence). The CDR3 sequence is CASSPEVLRGQEAFF. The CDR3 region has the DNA TGTGCCAGCAGCCCCGAGGTTTTAAGGGGACAGGAAGCTTTCTTT.

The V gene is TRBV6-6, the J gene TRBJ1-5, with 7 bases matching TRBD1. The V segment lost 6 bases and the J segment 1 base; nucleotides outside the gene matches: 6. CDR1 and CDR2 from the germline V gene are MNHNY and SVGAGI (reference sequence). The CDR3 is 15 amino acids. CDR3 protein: CASRKTGLSNQPQHF. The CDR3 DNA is TGTGCCAGCAGGAAGACAGGGTTAAGCAATCAGCCCCAGCATTTT.

The CDR3 DNA reads TGCGCCAGCAGCCAAGGACAGGCGTTTGTCGAGCAGTACTTC. Its translation is CASSQGQAFVEQYF. V gene TRBV5-1 combines with J gene TRBJ2-7; TRBD1 aligns across 7 bases. Germline CDR1 and CDR2: SGHRS and YFSETQ. Trimming at V came to 4 bases and at J to 6 bases, leaving 10 bases not matched to a gene. The CDR3 is 14 residues long.

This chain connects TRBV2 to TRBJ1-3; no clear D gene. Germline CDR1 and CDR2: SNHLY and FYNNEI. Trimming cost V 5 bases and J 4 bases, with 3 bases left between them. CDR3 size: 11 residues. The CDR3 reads CASSQGNTIYF. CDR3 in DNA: TGTGCCAGCAGTCAGGGAAACACCATATATTTT.

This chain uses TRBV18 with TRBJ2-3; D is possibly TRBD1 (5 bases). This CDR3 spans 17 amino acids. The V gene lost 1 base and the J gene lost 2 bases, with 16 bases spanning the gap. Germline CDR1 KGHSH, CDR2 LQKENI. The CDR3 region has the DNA TGTGCCAGCTCACCACTTCGCAGGGAAGGCGTCACAGATACGCAGTATTTT. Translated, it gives CASSPLRREGVTDTQYF.

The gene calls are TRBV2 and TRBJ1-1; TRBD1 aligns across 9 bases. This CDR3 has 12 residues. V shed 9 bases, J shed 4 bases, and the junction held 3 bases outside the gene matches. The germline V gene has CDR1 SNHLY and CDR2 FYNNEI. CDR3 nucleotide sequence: TGTGCCAGAGACAGGGGGGGCACTGAAGCTTTCTTT. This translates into CARDRGGTEAFF.

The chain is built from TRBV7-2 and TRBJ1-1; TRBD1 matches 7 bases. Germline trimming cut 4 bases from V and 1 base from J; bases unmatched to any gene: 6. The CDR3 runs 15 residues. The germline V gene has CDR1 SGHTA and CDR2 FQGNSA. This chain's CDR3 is CASSYSGTENTEAFF. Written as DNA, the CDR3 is TGTGCCAGCAGCTACTCCGGGACAGAGAACACTGAAGCTTTCTTT.

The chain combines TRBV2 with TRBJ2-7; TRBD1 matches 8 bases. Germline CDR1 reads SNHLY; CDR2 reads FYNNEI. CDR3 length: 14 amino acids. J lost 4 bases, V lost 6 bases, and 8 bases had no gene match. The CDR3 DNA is TGTGCCAGCAGATACCGACAGGGGCTTTACGAGCAGTACTTC. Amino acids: CASRYRQGLYEQYF.

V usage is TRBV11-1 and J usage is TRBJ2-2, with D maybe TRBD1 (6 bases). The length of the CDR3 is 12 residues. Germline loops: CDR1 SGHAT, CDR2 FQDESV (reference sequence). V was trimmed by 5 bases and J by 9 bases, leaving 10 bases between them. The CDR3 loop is CASSKTGRELFF. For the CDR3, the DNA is TGTGCCAGCAGCAAGACAGGACGGGAGCTGTTTTTT.

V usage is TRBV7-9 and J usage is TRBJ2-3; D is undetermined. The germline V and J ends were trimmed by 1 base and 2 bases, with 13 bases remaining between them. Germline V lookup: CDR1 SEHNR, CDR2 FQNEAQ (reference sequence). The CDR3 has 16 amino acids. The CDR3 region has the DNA TGTGCCAGCAGCTTAGGGCCGGAGCAAACCACAGATACGCAGTATTTT. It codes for CASSLGPEQTTDTQYF.

DNA for the CDR3: TGTGCCAGCAGAACACAAAGATTATTGGGGACAGAAGACAATGAGCAGTTCTTC. Its translation: CASRTQRLLGTEDNEQFF. The chain carries TRBV7-9 and TRBJ2-1; 7 positions match TRBD1. The CDR3 totals 18 residues. Germline loops: CDR1 SEHNR, CDR2 FQNEAQ (reference sequence). The V and J ends lost 6 bases and 5 bases, in that order; junction bases with no gene match: 19.

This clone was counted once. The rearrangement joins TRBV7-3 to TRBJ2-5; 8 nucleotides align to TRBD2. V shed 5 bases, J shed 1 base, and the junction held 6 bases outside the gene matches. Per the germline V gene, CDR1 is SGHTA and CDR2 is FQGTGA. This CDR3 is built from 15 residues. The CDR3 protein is CASSPLGGVQETQYF. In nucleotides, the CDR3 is TGTGCCAGCAGCCCCCTCGGGGGGGTCCAAGAGACCCAGTACTTC.

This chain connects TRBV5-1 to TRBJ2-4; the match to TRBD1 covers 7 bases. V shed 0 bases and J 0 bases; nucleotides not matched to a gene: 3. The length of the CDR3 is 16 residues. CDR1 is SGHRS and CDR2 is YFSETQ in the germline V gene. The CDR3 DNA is TGCGCCAGCAGCTTGGAGGGGGCGAGAGCCAAAAACATTCAGTACTTC. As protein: CASSLEGARAKNIQYF.

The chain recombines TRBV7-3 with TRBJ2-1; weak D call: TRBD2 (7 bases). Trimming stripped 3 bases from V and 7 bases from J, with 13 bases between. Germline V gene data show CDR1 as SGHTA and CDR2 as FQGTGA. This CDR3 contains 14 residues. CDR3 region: CASSFRGAKNEQFF. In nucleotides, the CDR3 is TGTGCCAGCAGCTTCCGGGGGGCCAAGAATGAGCAGTTCTTC.

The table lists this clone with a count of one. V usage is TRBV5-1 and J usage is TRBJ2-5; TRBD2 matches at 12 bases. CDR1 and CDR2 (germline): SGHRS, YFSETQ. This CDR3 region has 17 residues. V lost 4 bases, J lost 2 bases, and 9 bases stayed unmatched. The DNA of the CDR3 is TGCGCCAGCAGCCCACCTACTAGCGGGGGGATACAAGAGACCCAGTACTTC. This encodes CASSPPTSGGIQETQYF.

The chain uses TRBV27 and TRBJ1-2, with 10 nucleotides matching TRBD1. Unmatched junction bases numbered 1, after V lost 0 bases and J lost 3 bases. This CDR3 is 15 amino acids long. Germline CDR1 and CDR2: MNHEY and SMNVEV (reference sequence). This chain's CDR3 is CASSLSGQGYYGYTF. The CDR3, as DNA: TGTGCCAGCAGTTTATCGGGACAGGGGTACTATGGCTACACCTTC.

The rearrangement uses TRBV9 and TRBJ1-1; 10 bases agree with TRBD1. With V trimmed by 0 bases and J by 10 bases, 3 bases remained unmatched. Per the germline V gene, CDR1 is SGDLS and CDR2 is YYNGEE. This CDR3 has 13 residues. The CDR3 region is CASSVGTGGRAFF. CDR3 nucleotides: TGTGCCAGCAGCGTAGGGACAGGGGGACGAGCTTTCTTT.

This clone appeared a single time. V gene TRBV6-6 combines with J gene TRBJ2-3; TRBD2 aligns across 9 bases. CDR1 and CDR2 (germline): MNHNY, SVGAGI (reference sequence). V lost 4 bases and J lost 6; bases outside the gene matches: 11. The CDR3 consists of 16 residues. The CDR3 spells CASSLIGGGALDTQYF. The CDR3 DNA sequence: TGTGCCAGCAGTTTAATTGGCGGGGGGGCCTTGGATACGCAGTATTTT.

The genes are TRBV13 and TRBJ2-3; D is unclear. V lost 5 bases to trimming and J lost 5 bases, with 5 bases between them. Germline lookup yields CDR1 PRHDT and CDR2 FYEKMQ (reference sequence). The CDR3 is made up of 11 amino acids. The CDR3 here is CASSPRDTQYF. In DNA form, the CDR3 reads TGTGCCAGCAGCCCCCGAGATACGCAGTATTTT.

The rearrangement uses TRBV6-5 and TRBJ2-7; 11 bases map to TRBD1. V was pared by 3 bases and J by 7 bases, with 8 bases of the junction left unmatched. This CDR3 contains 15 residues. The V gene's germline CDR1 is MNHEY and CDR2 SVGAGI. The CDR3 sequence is CASSYTGTGGREQYF. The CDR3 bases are TGTGCCAGCAGTTATACCGGGACAGGGGGGAGGGAGCAGTACTTC.

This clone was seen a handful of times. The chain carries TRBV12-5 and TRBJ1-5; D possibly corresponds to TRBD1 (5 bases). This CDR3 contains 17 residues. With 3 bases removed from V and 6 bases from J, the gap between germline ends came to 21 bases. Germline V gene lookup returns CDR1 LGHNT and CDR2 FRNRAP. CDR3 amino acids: CASGFQLLSGGGQPQHF. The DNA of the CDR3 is TGTGCTAGTGGTTTCCAACTACTATCCGGGGGGGGTCAGCCCCAGCATTTT.

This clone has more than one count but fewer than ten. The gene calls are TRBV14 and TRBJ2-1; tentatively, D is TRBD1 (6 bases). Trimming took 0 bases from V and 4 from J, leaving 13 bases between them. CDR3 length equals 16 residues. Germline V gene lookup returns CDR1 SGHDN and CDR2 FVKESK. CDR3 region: CASSQDRGQIYNEQFF. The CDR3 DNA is TGTGCCAGCAGCCAAGATCGAGGACAGATATACAATGAGCAGTTCTTC.

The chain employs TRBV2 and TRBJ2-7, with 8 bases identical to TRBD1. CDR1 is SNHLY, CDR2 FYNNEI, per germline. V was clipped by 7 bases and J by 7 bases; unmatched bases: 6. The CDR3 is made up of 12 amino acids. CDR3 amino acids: CASNQGAGEQYF. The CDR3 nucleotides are TGTGCCAGCAACCAGGGGGCCGGGGAGCAGTACTTC.

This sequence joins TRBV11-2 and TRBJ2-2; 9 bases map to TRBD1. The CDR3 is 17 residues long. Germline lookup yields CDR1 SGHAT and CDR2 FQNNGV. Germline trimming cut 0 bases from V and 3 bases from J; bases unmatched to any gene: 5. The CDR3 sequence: CASSLEGTGRYTGELFF. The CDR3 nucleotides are TGTGCCAGCAGCTTAGAAGGGACAGGGAGATACACCGGGGAGCTGTTTTTT.